This T cell receptor (beta chain) was sequenced during a study of Tregs in tolerant kidney transplant recipients. Clones were read by immunoSEQ multiplex PCR, and TCRdb kept only the in-frame ones, dropping some. The sample includes approximately 82,000 clones, more than 85% of them seen just once. V lost 3 bases, J lost 8 bases, and 6 bases stayed unmatched. Germline CDR1 is GTSNPN and CDR2 is SVGIG (reference sequence). The CDR3 consists of 13 residues. The nonmyeloablative bone marrow transplants came from related graft donors, with transient mixed chimerism. Unstimulated regulatory T cells (CD4+CD25+CD127-), CD4+CD25- non-regulatory cells, CD4 and CD8 cells were FACS-sorted from thawed PBMCs. With regard to this clone: Its target is unknown.

Study conclusions and caveats: In tolerant patients, donor-specific Tregs outgrew total Tregs, suggesting antigen-driven expansion. The small number of patients limits these findings pending further validation. Some patients' samples used different primers over time, so nucleotide sequences weren't comparable.

The sequences come from CD4+ T cells from blood (PBMCs), collected 12 months after the transplant. The genes are TRBV30 and TRBJ2-5, with TRBD1 matching over 10 bases. This receptor was obtained from a human patient who received a combined kidney and bone marrow transplant. Some of the T cells might come from the graft donor. The CDR3 nucleotides read TGTGCCTGGAGCGGGACAGGGGTTGTTACCCAGTACTTC. It encodes CAWSGTGVVTQYF.